This T cell receptor (beta chain) was captured by sequencing in a study of T cells in Graves' hyperthyroidism and ophthalmopathy (dated by TCRdb to the late 2010s). Regarding the complete study: Peripheral blood samples were taken at the time of initial diagnosis, prior to any treatment. To identify distinguishing TCR V-J signatures, a discovery cohort of roughly 100 patients was used, comprising under 45 with Graves' ophthalmopathy and 57 with stable Graves' hyperthyroidism. An independent validation cohort of around 20 hyperthyroidism patients and about 15 patients who later progressed to ophthalmopathy tested prospective prediction of ophthalmopathy. The roughly 91 discovery patients were randomly split 7:3 into training and test sets. The study also compared thyroid tissue and blood T-cell repertoires from over 5 Graves' hyperthyroidism patients. Following sampling, methimazole starting at 30 mg daily was given to hyperthyroidism patients, and high-dose intravenous methylprednisolone was given to ophthalmopathy patients. The paper reports TCR Vbeta CDR3 sequencing of approximately 140 peripheral blood samples: under 45 ophthalmopathy, about 75 hyperthyroidism and 17 progressor patients.

V loses 0 bases of germline sequence and J loses 3 bases, and the interval between the two ends is 9 bases. Including the terminal cysteine and phenylalanine, the CDR3 comprises 14 residues. Of the read, only the CDR3 DNA is kept; its 42 bases are in frame from base 1. Per the germline V gene, MGHRA is the CDR1 and YSYEKL is the CDR2. The TCR beta CDR3 regions were amplified from the RNA transcripts. The TCR CDR3 was subjected to a first round of RT-PCR using the HTBI primer set and the Qiagen OneStep RT-PCR kit. The libraries were constructed in a second round of multiplex PCR and then size-selected and purified. Sequencing of the libraries was done on an Illumina HiSeq2000 using paired-end 100 bp reads. As for the original processing: SOAPnuke was used to process the raw data, throwing out any read that contained adapters or uncalled bases, had a mean Phred below 15, or lacked an exact constant-primer or identifier match. High-quality paired reads were merged with COPE v1.2.5, and unique nucleotide sequences were defined as clonotypes. MiTCR v1.1 was used to align the clonotypes against IMGT TRBV, TRBD and TRBJ reference segments. Analysis was restricted to V-J combinations with a frequency above 0.0001, which covered about 99% of repertoires. A TCS score was defined as the ratio between F50 (clonal expansion) and ExV (chaos), using BLOSUM62-based TCRdist between CDR3 peptides within each V-J. Welch's t-statistics and random forest reduced fewer than 600 V-J features to about 12, which were used in a naive Bayes classifier (R e1071). TCRdb trimmed the raw reads at Q25, called clones with MiXCR and kept productive beta chains. Merged by CDR3 protein, the rows form single entries marked with the most common genes and DNA. TCRdb's processing, not the study's, gives the V and J calls here. The table for this sample lists hundreds of thousands of distinct CDR3 sequences; around 13% of them were counted only once. The leading ten clones occupy roughly 10% of the sample.

A patient counted as having stable Graves' hyperthyroidism if no progression to ophthalmopathy occurred over 18 months of follow-up. Hyperthyroidism patients were aged 18 to 65 years and newly diagnosed, with disease duration of less than 2 months. Exclusion was applied to patients with uncontrolled infections, other autoimmune diseases, pregnancy or lactation. Diagnoses were based on clinical symptoms, serum thyroxine and TRAb, thyroid ultrasound and orbital computed tomography. PBMCs were isolated from about 10 ml of fresh peripheral blood by Ficoll-Paque density gradient centrifugation. Trizol reagent was used to extract total RNA, and RNA quality was then checked on an Agilent 2100 Bioanalyzer. Overall study results and their limits: Ophthalmopathy was separated from stable hyperthyroidism by a 13 V-J signature model, with over 85% sensitivity and about 81% specificity obtained in cross-validation and 80%/75% obtained in testing. Most expanded thyroid clonotypes (frequency above 0.001) were also detected in blood, suggesting blood repertoires may reflect thyroid immune responses. In validation, the model predicted progression to ophthalmopathy with approximately 71% sensitivity and around 72% specificity, a median of 6.5 months before onset. No statistical method was used to fix the sample size in advance, and group allocation was not hidden from the investigators.

Turning to this clonotype: Its recognized antigen is unknown. One base away there is no much larger clone; base qualities are not given.

This TCR was sampled from a woman under 30 with Graves' hyperthyroidism. The chain uses TRBV4-1 and TRBJ2-7; no D gene is confidently identified. The sample consisted of blood. Here the CDR3 is given as CASSQDVRSYEQYF. The sequence in DNA is TGCGCCAGCAGCCAAGATGTCAGAAGCTACGAGCAGTACTTC.